The 19 T cell receptor beta chains given below trace back to one sample, sequenced in a study of vaccination and CD4 T cells after COVID-19. Their antigens are not known. Time point indicated: late sampling 161 to 241 days after vaccination in three convalescent patients. The treatment: roughly 11-day PBMC culture with coronavirus spike peptide pools or control peptides (ViraFEST assay). The study sequenced cultured CD4+ T cell DNA using the Oncomine TCR Beta short-read assay. One entry per CDR3 protein results from TCRdb running MiXCR on the PCR reads. The table shows about 25,000 distinct CDR3 sequences, with about 31% occurring only once. Sequenced material: CD4+ T cells from blood, cultured in vitro, taken about 7 months after SARS-CoV-2 vaccination. These receptors originate from a human donor who had recovered from COVID-19.

This clonotype was counted a few times. The chain recombines TRBV7-6 with TRBJ1-5; a weak D match, TRBD1 (6 bases). CDR1 is SGHVS and CDR2 is FNYEAQ in the germline V gene. Trimming stripped 1 base from V and 5 bases from J, with 9 bases between. The CDR3 length is 14 residues. In nucleotides, the CDR3 is TGTGCCAGCAGCTTAGATGGGGGCGATCAGCCCCAGCATTTT. This translates into CASSLDGGDQPQHF.

The chain carries TRBV19 and TRBJ2-7, with 10 nucleotides matching TRBD2. The CDR3 is made up of 14 amino acids. The J segment lost 5 bases and the V segment lost 4 bases, leaving 5 bases of the junction unmatched. Looked up from germline, CDR1 is LNHDA and CDR2 is SQIVND (reference sequence). The CDR3 DNA sequence: TGTGCCAGTAGTACCATAGCGGGAGGCAACGAGCAGTACTTC. Residues: CASSTIAGGNEQYF.

The CDR3 is CASMGDPASYEQYF. The CDR3 DNA reads TGTGCCAGCATGGGGGATCCTGCCTCCTACGAGCAGTACTTC. The chain combines TRBV6-2 or TRBV6-3 with TRBJ2-7, with D perhaps being TRBD1 or TRBD2 (5 bases each). V was clipped by 7 bases and J by 0 bases, with 13 bases between them. Germline V CDR1 and CDR2: MNHEY, SVGEGT. The CDR3 spans 14 residues.

This clonotype has more than one count but fewer than ten. The chain has TRBV27 and TRBJ2-7; perhaps TRBD2 as D (6 bases). This CDR3 region has 15 residues. The ends were cut back, 4 bases at V and 2 bases at J, with 15 bases in the middle. CDR1 is MNHEY and CDR2 is SMNVEV in the germline V gene (reference sequence). In nucleotides, the CDR3 is TGTGCCAGCAGTTGGGCGACGGGAGTCACCTACGAGCAGTACTTC. This translates into CASSWATGVTYEQYF.

This clonotype was found a few times. The gene calls are TRBV20-1 and TRBJ2-3; D is uncertain. This CDR3 has 14 amino acids. Germline lookup yields CDR1 DFQATT and CDR2 SNEGSKA (reference sequence). The ends were cut back, 1 base at V and 6 bases at J, with 14 bases in the middle. Here the CDR3 DNA reads TGCAGTGCTAGAGGCCAGGTATTTTTGGATACGCAGTATTTT. It specifies CSARGQVFLDTQYF.

CDR3 loop: CASSLFGLADYEQYF. CDR3 DNA sequence: TGTGCCAGCAGTCTATTCGGACTAGCGGACTACGAGCAGTACTTC. The chain employs TRBV27 and TRBJ2-7; 10 bases map to TRBD2. The CDR3 consists of 15 residues. The J segment lost 3 bases and the V segment lost 5 bases, leaving 7 bases of the junction unmatched. Germline CDR1 MNHEY, CDR2 SMNVEV (reference sequence).

V and J are TRBV6-4 and TRBJ2-7; D remains unclear. The germline V gene encodes CDR1 MRHNA and CDR2 SNTAGT. The CDR3 has 11 residues. The ends were cut back, 10 bases at V and 3 bases at J, with 10 bases in the middle. This chain's CDR3 is CAIGPVYEQYF. The DNA for the CDR3 is TGTGCCATCGGGCCGGTCTACGAGCAGTACTTC.

The gene calls are TRBV19 and TRBJ2-7; 11 positions agree with TRBD2. V shed 3 bases, J shed 3 bases, and the junction held 4 bases outside the gene matches. The CDR3 consists of 15 residues. Germline lookup yields CDR1 LNHDA and CDR2 SQIVND (reference sequence). CDR3 in DNA: TGTGCCAGTAGTATCGGACTAGCGGGTATCTACGAGCAGTACTTC. Translated, it gives CASSIGLAGIYEQYF.

The rearrangement links TRBV19 to TRBJ2-5; D uncertain. The CDR3 extends over 14 amino acids. V was pared by 1 base and J by 5 bases, with 11 bases between. CDR1 LNHDA and CDR2 SQIVND come from the germline V gene (reference sequence). The CDR3 DNA follows: TGTGCCAGTAGTATAGTTACAGATGCGGAGACCCAGTACTTC. Encoded protein: CASSIVTDAETQYF.

Concerning this clonotype itself: A much bigger clone sits one base away, suggesting this may be a read error. V is TRBV10-3 and J is TRBJ2-5, with unresolved D. From germline, CDR1 is ENHRY and CDR2 SYGVKD. Trimming pared 5 bases from V and 1 base from J, leaving 8 bases between. The CDR3 is 13 residues long. CDR3 DNA sequence: TGTGCCATCAGTTGGCACGGCCAAGAGACCCAGTACTTC. Its translation: CAISWHGQETQYF.

This clonotype has only a few counts. This chain joins TRBV21-1 and TRBJ1-5. TRBV21-1 is a pseudogene. The CDR3 is made up of 15 amino acids. Here the CDR3 reads CASSRRQGPYQPQHF. DNA of the CDR3: TGTGCCAGCAGCCGGCGGCAGGGGCCCTATCAGCCCCAGCATTTT.

The V call is TRBV5-1, the J call TRBJ1-1; D not certain. The CDR3 contains 14 residues. Trimming took off 1 base at V and 6 bases at J, with 13 bases between the two ends. Per germline, CDR1 SGHRS and CDR2 YFSETQ. As DNA, the CDR3 is TGCGCCAGCAGCTTGTCAGCCCACGTCTCTGAAGCTTTCTTT. Its protein is CASSLSAHVSEAFF.

This clonotype was seen a handful of times. Compared with germline, one end of the junction differs, possibly owing to a read error. The chain has TRBV20-1 and TRBJ2-1, with D perhaps TRBD1 or TRBD2 (6 bases each). The germline CDR1 and CDR2 sequences are DFQATT and SNEGSKA (reference sequence). The CDR3 is made up of 10 amino acids. The CDR3 loop reads CSARGDEQFF. The CDR3, as DNA: TGCAGCGCTAGGGGGGACGAGCAGTTCTTC.

This clonotype appeared a few times. This chain uses TRBV28 with TRBJ1-2; TRBD1 matches 7 bases. Germline CDR1 MDHEN, CDR2 SYDVKM. CDR3 length: 17 residues. Trimming at V came to 5 bases and at J to 0 bases, leaving 12 bases not matched to a gene. CDR3 in amino acids: CASSRGQSRVTNYGYTF. Written as DNA, the CDR3 is TGTGCCAGCAGTAGGGGACAGAGTCGGGTAACTAACTATGGCTACACCTTC.

This clonotype was recorded a few times. The CDR3 sequence is CASTSGGFGYTF. For the CDR3, the DNA is TGTGCCAGTACCTCGGGGGGGTTTGGCTACACCTTC. J is TRBJ1-2 and V is TRBV19, with a weak D call TRBD1 (5 bases). Trimming stripped 7 bases from V and 7 bases from J, with 13 bases between. CDR3 size: 12 residues. Germline V gives CDR1 LNHDA, CDR2 SQIVND (reference sequence).

The chain employs TRBV21-1 and TRBJ2-7; the table names TRBD1, a call not compared with the DNA. TRBV21-1 is classified as a pseudogene. CDR3 length: 11 amino acids. Here the CDR3 reads CASSKQGEQYF. The CDR3 DNA follows: TGTGCCAGCAGCAAACAGGGCGAGCAGTACTTC.

This clonotype was observed a few times. V is TRBV7-9 and J is TRBJ2-7, with D tentatively TRBD1 (6 bases). The CDR3 length is 16 residues. V dropped 5 bases and J dropped 4 bases, with 21 bases sitting between them. Germline V gives CDR1 SEHNR, CDR2 FQNEAQ (reference sequence). CDR3 in amino acids: CASSPDGGAVGYEQYF. CDR3 DNA sequence: TGTGCCAGCAGCCCTGATGGGGGCGCGGTCGGTTACGAGCAGTACTTC.

The chain uses TRBV7-2 and TRBJ2-7; D tentatively reads TRBD1 or TRBD2 (5 bases each). The germline V gene has CDR1 SGHTA and CDR2 FQGNSA. The V gene lost 4 bases and the J gene lost 6 bases, with 13 bases spanning the gap. This CDR3 is 13 amino acids long. The CDR3 region has the DNA TGTGCCAGCAGCTCATTATTTGGGGGCGAGCAGTACTTC. Protein product: CASSSLFGGEQYF.

The chain couples TRBV5-6 to TRBJ1-2; 7 nucleotides line up with TRBD1. This CDR3 is 14 amino acids long. After removal of 5 bases from V and 7 bases from J, the junction contained 11 bases not matched to a gene. CDR1 SGHDT and CDR2 YYEEEE come from the germline V gene. The CDR3 DNA reads as TGTGCCAGCAGACTTCGGGTTTCAGGGGGTGGCTACACCTTC. Translating it yields CASRLRVSGGGYTF. Supplemented by reference TRBV5-6 and TRBJ1-2, the full variable domain reads DAGVTQSPTHLIKTRGQQVTLRCSPKSGHDTVSWYQQALGQGPQFIFQYYEEEERQRGNFPDRFSGHQFPNYSSELNVNALLLGDSALYLCASRLRVSGGGYTFGSGTRLTVV.